Below, 20 T cell receptor beta chains from the same sample are listed, as sequenced in a study of shared clonotypes between healthy human individuals. Assay: immunoSEQ multiplex PCR; the TCRdb copy retains only in-frame clones and omits some. The sample contains about 2.2 million clones, about 93% of which appear only once. The naive CD8 population came from CD45RO-negative cells selected for CCR7, without terminally differentiated effector memory CD45RA+ cells. Material for sequencing was naive CD8+ T cells from PBMCs. Source of these receptors: a man aged 18 to 30 in good health. Some clones in this sample may be carry-over from other donors' samples.

This clone was seen once. V gene TRBV7-2 combines with J gene TRBJ2-7; D is ambiguous. Trimming left V 5 bases short and J 6 bases short, with 8 bases between. In germline, CDR1 is SGHTA, CDR2 FQGNSA. The CDR3 spans 11 residues. The CDR3 nucleotides read TGTGCCAGCAGCCCCAGCGCCGAGCAGTACTTC. The encoded protein is CASSPSAEQYF.

This clone has a single count. This chain connects TRBV12-5 to TRBJ2-2, with 11 nucleotides matching TRBD2. This CDR3 is built from 18 residues. V gave up 3 bases and J gave up 6 bases; unmatched junction bases: 12. The germline gives CDR1 LGHNT, CDR2 FRNRAP. The CDR3 loop is CASGLAPLTSGSAGELFF. The CDR3, as DNA: TGTGCTAGTGGTTTAGCCCCCCTTACTAGCGGGAGTGCCGGGGAGCTGTTTTTT.

The V call is TRBV10-1, the J call TRBJ2-1, with unresolved D. V was trimmed by 4 bases and J by 10 bases, leaving 11 bases between them. Germline V gene data show CDR1 as WNHNN and CDR2 as SYGVQD (reference sequence). The CDR3 contains 12 residues. CDR3 residues: CASSGPSLEQFF. The CDR3 DNA follows: TGCGCCAGCAGTGGTCCATCTTTAGAGCAGTTCTTC.

In its sample, this clone was seen once. The chain uses TRBV28 and TRBJ1-5; D is unclear. Germline V gene sequence: CDR1 MDHEN, CDR2 SYDVKM. The CDR3 is made up of 13 amino acids. Between the trimmed V and J ends, which lost 4 bases and 5 bases, there was a span of 9 bases. CDR3 DNA: TGTGCCAGCAGTTCGCAGGACCATCAGCCCCAGCATTTT. Translating it yields CASSSQDHQPQHF.

This chain joins TRBV7-8 and TRBJ2-1; D not certain. Germline lookup yields CDR1 SGHVS and CDR2 FQNEAQ. The V end was cut by 5 bases, the J end by 5 bases, with 4 bases between. This CDR3 contains 11 residues. The CDR3 DNA reads as TGTGCCAGCAGCCAGAACAATGAGCAGTTCTTC. Translated, it gives CASSQNNEQFF.

V is TRBV28 and J is TRBJ1-5; perhaps TRBD1 as D (5 bases). V was trimmed by 7 bases and J by 9 bases, leaving 19 bases between them. The CDR3 contains 14 residues. CDR1 and CDR2 (germline): MDHEN, SYDVKM. The CDR3 spells CASTLGQGGGPQHF. CDR3 coding DNA: TGTGCCAGCACCCTGGGGCAGGGCGGGGGGCCCCAGCATTTT.

The genes are TRBV6-1 and TRBJ2-1, with a weak D call TRBD2 (6 bases). The CDR3 is made up of 15 amino acids. Germline-derived CDR1 and CDR2 are MNHNS and SASEGT. V was clipped by 7 bases and J by 3 bases, with 16 bases between them. The CDR3 DNA follows: TGTGCCAGCACCCCGGTGGCGGGGTTCTACAATGAGCAGTTCTTC. Protein product: CASTPVAGFYNEQFF.

The V call is TRBV10-3, the J call TRBJ2-7, with 8 bases aligning to TRBD2. The V gene's germline CDR1 is ENHRY and CDR2 SYGVKD. With V trimmed by 0 bases and J by 2 bases, 6 bases remained unmatched. The CDR3 has 16 amino acids. The CDR3 region has the DNA TGTGCCATCAGTGAGTCGAGGGTAGCGGGAACCTACGAGCAGTACTTC. Translating gives CAISESRVAGTYEQYF.

CDR3 residues: CASSLDRDRWTYEQYF. The CDR3 DNA sequence: TGCGCCAGCAGCCTCGACCGGGACAGGTGGACCTACGAGCAGTACTTC. The J gene is TRBJ2-7, the V gene TRBV5-1; 8 bases align to TRBD1. The CDR3 is 16 amino acids. Germline loops: CDR1 SGHRS, CDR2 YFSETQ. V was pared by 4 bases and J by 2 bases, with 11 bases of the junction left unmatched.

This rearrangement joins TRBV7-9 to TRBJ1-4, with TRBD1 matching over 7 bases. The CDR3 is made up of 15 amino acids. Germline V lookup: CDR1 SEHNR, CDR2 FQNEAQ (reference sequence). V was clipped by 5 bases and J by 8 bases; unmatched bases: 11. CDR3 in amino acids: CASSPDPGTEEKLFF. For the CDR3, the DNA is TGTGCCAGCAGCCCCGACCCAGGGACAGAAGAAAAACTGTTTTTT.

The rearrangement uses TRBV28 and TRBJ2-7; tentatively, D is TRBD2 (6 bases). Trimming cost V 2 bases and J 0 bases, with 14 bases left between them. The CDR3 is 16 residues long. Germline CDR1 MDHEN, CDR2 SYDVKM. CDR3 coding DNA: TGTGCCAGCAGTTTACCCGGGGAGGTTAGCTCCTACGAGCAGTACTTC. Its translation: CASSLPGEVSSYEQYF.

The chain links TRBV11-2 to TRBJ2-2; D possibly corresponds to TRBD2 (6 bases). The V end was cut by 1 base, the J end by 7 bases, with 10 bases between. This CDR3 region has 14 residues. CDR1 is SGHAT and CDR2 is FQNNGV in the germline V gene. The CDR3 bases are TGTGCCAGCAGCTTAGTACGGGGGATCGGGGAGCTGTTTTTT. It specifies CASSLVRGIGELFF.

The rearrangement uses TRBV5-6 and TRBJ2-5, with D possibly called TRBD1 or TRBD2 (5 bases each). With 3 bases removed from V and 5 bases from J, the gap between germline ends came to 17 bases. The CDR3 is 15 residues long. Germline V gives CDR1 SGHDT, CDR2 YYEEEE. DNA of the CDR3: TGTGCCAGCAGCTACCCGGGACCAAGCTTGGAGACCCAGTACTTC. Translating it yields CASSYPGPSLETQYF.

V is TRBV2 and J is TRBJ2-1; 10 bases align to TRBD2. Germline-derived CDR1 and CDR2 are SNHLY and FYNNEI. V was clipped by 7 bases and J by 7 bases; unmatched bases: 7. The CDR3 is 14 amino acids. In nucleotides, the CDR3 is TGTGCCAGCATTGTAGCGGGAGGACCGAATGAGCAGTTCTTC. This encodes CASIVAGGPNEQFF.

This chain links TRBV19 with TRBJ1-1, with 11 bases matching TRBD1. Unmatched junction bases numbered 11, after V lost 5 bases and J lost 3 bases. CDR1 is LNHDA, CDR2 SQIVND, per germline (reference sequence). This CDR3 spans 17 amino acids. The CDR3 nucleotides read TGTGCCAGTAGTGGACAGGGGGCGCGTTTTAGTCACACTGAAGCTTTCTTT. Amino acids: CASSGQGARFSHTEAFF.

The chain recombines TRBV7-8 with TRBJ1-4, with TRBD1 as a possible D gene (6 bases). Between the trimmed V and J ends, which lost 1 base and 4 bases, there was a span of 13 bases. The CDR3 is 16 residues long. Germline loops: CDR1 SGHVS, CDR2 FQNEAQ. CDR3 loop: CASSLVGGSVNEKLFF. The CDR3 DNA is TGTGCCAGCAGCTTAGTAGGGGGTTCGGTTAATGAAAAACTGTTTTTT.

This chain uses TRBV7-2 with TRBJ1-2; D might be TRBD1 (5 bases). The CDR3 extends over 14 amino acids. Germline lookup yields CDR1 SGHTA and CDR2 FQGNSA. The V gene lost 4 bases and the J gene lost 5 bases, with 14 bases spanning the gap. The CDR3 loop is CASSSFPGTYGYTF. CDR3 nucleotides: TGTGCCAGCAGCTCCTTTCCAGGGACTTATGGCTACACCTTC.

The rearrangement joins TRBV28 to TRBJ2-1, with 9 nucleotides matching TRBD1. Germline V gene lookup returns CDR1 MDHEN and CDR2 SYDVKM. The ends lost 3 bases at V and 8 bases at J; junction bases unmatched: 8. The CDR3 sequence is 15 residues long. The CDR3 loop is CASSLLGQGIYEQFF. The CDR3 bases are TGTGCCAGCAGTTTGTTGGGACAGGGAATCTATGAGCAGTTCTTC.

The CDR3 DNA follows: TGCGCCAGCAGCTTGGCCGCCTATCTTCGGGACACTGAAGCTTTCTTT. Protein: CASSLAAYLRDTEAFF. The V call is TRBV5-1, the J call TRBJ1-1; D call uncertain. Germline assignment: CDR1 SGHRS and CDR2 YFSETQ. The germline V and J ends were trimmed by 0 bases and 3 bases, with 15 bases remaining between them. This CDR3 comprises 16 residues.

In DNA, the CDR3 is TGTGCCAGCAGCTTAGGCGCCGGAATCCGCTACGAGCAGTACTTC. Its translation is CASSLGAGIRYEQYF. This chain joins TRBV7-9 and TRBJ2-7; D unresolved. The V and J ends lost 1 base and 3 bases respectively, with 13 bases between them. This CDR3 has 15 amino acids. The V gene's germline CDR1 is SEHNR and CDR2 FQNEAQ (reference sequence).